The clone carrying this T cell receptor beta chain occurred once. At one of its ends the junction is not consistent with the germline gene, which may arise from a read error. The germline V gene has CDR1 SGHNT and CDR2 YENEEA. The CDR3 length is 12 residues. The use of a sample-barcoded 5' primer and a J-beta primer mix characterized a second PCR of about 6 to 11 cycles. TCRdb passed the 5' RACE reads through MiXCR, listing each CDR3 protein once. The data show some 860,000 distinct CDR3 sequences, roughly three fifths seen once. This sample was included in a study of blood T cells in healthy people across ages.

V and J are TRBV11-3 and TRBJ2-7, with D perhaps TRBD1 (6 bases). The receptor was derived from a man aged 35 to 55 in good health. Sequences were obtained from blood. The CDR3 here is CASSLDSYVQYF. For the CDR3, the DNA is TGTGCCAGCAGCTTGGACAGCTACGTGCAGTACTTC. The full variable domain, with the rest looked up from reference TRBV11-3 and TRBJ2-7, is EAGVVQSPRYKIIEKKQPVAFWCNPISGHNTLYWYLQNLGQGPELLIRYENEEAVDDSQLPKDRFSAERLKGVDSTLKIQPAELGDSAVYLCASSLDSYVQYFGPGTRLTVT.